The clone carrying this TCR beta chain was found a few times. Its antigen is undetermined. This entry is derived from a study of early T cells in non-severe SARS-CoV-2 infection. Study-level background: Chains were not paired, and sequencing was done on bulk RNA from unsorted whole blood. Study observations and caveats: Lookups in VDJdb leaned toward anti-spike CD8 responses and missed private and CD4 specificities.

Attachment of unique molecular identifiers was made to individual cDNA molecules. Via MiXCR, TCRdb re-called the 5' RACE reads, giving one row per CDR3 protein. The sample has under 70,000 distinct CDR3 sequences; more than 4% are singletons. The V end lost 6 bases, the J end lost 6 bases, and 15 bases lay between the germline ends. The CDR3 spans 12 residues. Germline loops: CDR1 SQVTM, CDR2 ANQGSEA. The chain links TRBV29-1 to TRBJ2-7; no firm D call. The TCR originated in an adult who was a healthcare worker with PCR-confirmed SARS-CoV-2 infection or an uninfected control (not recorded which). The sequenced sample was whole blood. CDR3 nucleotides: TGCAGCGTAGGACCGACTCGGGTCGAGCAGTACTTC. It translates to CSVGPTRVEQYF.